This entry lists 11 T cell receptor beta chains sequenced from one sample in a study of blood T cell repertoires in COVID-19. The repertoire was sequenced with immunoSEQ multiplex PCR; TCRdb's copy has only in-frame clones and lacks some. The sample lists 450,000 to 500,000 clones; approximately 85% were seen once. Sequences were obtained from peripheral blood. The receptors originated from a human donor in a cohort sampled during active COVID-19.

DNA for the CDR3: TGCGCCAGCAGCCGAGGACAGGGAACGCAGTATTTT. Its protein is CASSRGQGTQYF. The chain recombines TRBV4-3 with TRBJ2-3; 8 nucleotides match TRBD1. Germline CDR1 and CDR2: LGHNA and YSLEER. The CDR3 contains 12 residues. The J segment lost 9 bases and the V segment lost 4 bases, leaving 3 bases of the junction unmatched.

This sequence joins TRBV3-1 (or the pseudogene TRBV3-2) and TRBJ2-1; D perhaps matches TRBD2 (6 bases). The CDR3 runs to 14 residues. Germline CDR1 and CDR2: LGHDT and YNNKEL (reference sequence). V lost 8 bases and J 10 bases, leaving 21 bases between the germline ends. The CDR3 loop reads CASGGAKGLGEQFF. CDR3 nucleotides: TGTGCCAGCGGCGGGGCCAAAGGGTTGGGCGAGCAGTTCTTC.

The chain uses TRBV6-2 or TRBV6-3 and TRBJ1-5, with D possibly being TRBD1 (5 bases). The CDR3 totals 15 residues. V was cut by 5 bases and J by 3 bases, with 14 bases left in between. Germline CDR1 and CDR2: MNHEY and SVGEGT. The chain's CDR3 is CASSARGGVNQPQHF. In nucleotides, the CDR3 is TGTGCCAGCAGTGCACGGGGAGGGGTCAATCAGCCCCAGCATTTT.

This clone was recorded only once. The chain couples TRBV5-4 to TRBJ1-2; the D gene is possibly TRBD1 (5 bases). Per germline, CDR1 SGHNT and CDR2 YYREEE (reference sequence). The length of the CDR3 is 15 residues. With 0 bases removed from V and 3 bases from J, the gap between germline ends came to 12 bases. The CDR3 DNA follows: TGTGCCAGCAGCTTGGGGGGCAGCGGGGACTATGGCTACACCTTC. It encodes CASSLGGSGDYGYTF.

The V call is TRBV28, the J call TRBJ1-5; no reliable D call. The CDR3 consists of 12 residues. Germline V gene sequence: CDR1 MDHEN, CDR2 SYDVKM. Trimming took off 7 bases at V and 3 bases at J, with 7 bases between the two ends. The CDR3 coding sequence is TGTGCCAGCAACCCAGTCAATCAGCCCCAGCATTTT. Translated, it gives CASNPVNQPQHF.

With respect to this clone: This same CDR3 is encoded by further DNA sequences in the sample. CDR3 in amino acids: CASSPRTGMNTEAFF. For the CDR3, the DNA is TGTGCCAGCAGCCCGCGGACAGGGATGAACACTGAAGCTTTCTTT. The chain couples TRBV7-9 to TRBJ1-1; 8 nucleotides align to TRBD1. With V trimmed by 5 bases and J by 0 bases, 5 bases remained unmatched. Germline lookup yields CDR1 SEHNR and CDR2 FQNEAQ (reference sequence). The CDR3 loop spans 15 amino acids.

This chain connects TRBV5-1 to TRBJ1-2; weak D call: TRBD1 (5 bases). The germline gives CDR1 SGHRS, CDR2 YFSETQ. Trimming pared 4 bases from V and 0 bases from J, leaving 10 bases between. CDR3 size: 14 residues. The CDR3 sequence is CASSAGPPNYGYTF. The CDR3 DNA follows: TGCGCCAGCAGCGCGGGGCCTCCTAACTATGGCTACACCTTC.

The CDR3 here is CASSYEGALNEQFF. DNA for the CDR3: TGTGCCAGCAGTTACGAGGGGGCCCTTAATGAGCAGTTCTTC. V gene TRBV6-5 combines with J gene TRBJ2-1; the match to TRBD1 covers 7 bases. CDR3 length: 14 amino acids. Germline CDR1 is MNHEY and CDR2 is SVGAGI. The trim removed 2 bases at V and 7 bases at J, leaving 5 bases unmatched.

The genes are TRBV6-2 or TRBV6-3 and TRBJ1-5, with D perhaps matching TRBD1 (6 bases). There are 16 residues in the CDR3. Germline V gene sequence: CDR1 MNHEY, CDR2 SVGEGT. The V and J ends lost 4 bases and 1 base respectively, with 14 bases between them. CDR3 in amino acids: CASSWGPGASNQPQHF. The CDR3 DNA sequence: TGTGCCAGCAGTTGGGGACCAGGGGCCAGCAATCAGCCCCAGCATTTT.

The CDR3 here is CASRDRGHDYGYTF. The CDR3 region has the DNA TGTGCCAGCAGGGACAGGGGGCATGACTATGGCTACACCTTC. The chain recombines TRBV3-1 (or the pseudogene TRBV3-2) with TRBJ1-2, with 11 bases matching TRBD1. The CDR3 loop spans 14 amino acids. Germline lookup yields CDR1 LGHDT and CDR2 YNNKEL (reference sequence). V lost 6 bases and J lost 3; bases outside the gene matches: 3.

This clone was found a few times. In DNA form, the CDR3 reads TGTGCCAGCAGCCAAGGCGGCGGGTACACTGAAGCTTTCTTT. Its protein is CASSQGGGYTEAFF. The chain is built from TRBV4-2 and TRBJ1-1, with D unclear. Trimming removed 1 base from V and 3 bases from J, with 9 bases in between. Germline V lookup: CDR1 LGHNA, CDR2 YNFKEQ. CDR3 size: 14 residues.